The clone carrying this T cell receptor (beta chain) was detected only a few times. The data derive from a study of early T cells in non-severe SARS-CoV-2 infection. Study summary: Chains were not paired, and sequencing was done on bulk RNA from unsorted whole blood.

Unique molecular identifiers (one per individual cDNA molecule) were attached. MiXCR, run by TCRdb on the 5' RACE reads, gives a single entry per CDR3 protein. The data show some 82,000 distinct CDR3 sequences, more than 5% seen once. Trimming pared 0 bases from V and 0 bases from J, leaving 7 bases between. The CDR3 loop spans 14 amino acids. CDR1 is SGDLS and CDR2 is YYNGEE in the germline V gene. This chain connects TRBV9 to TRBJ2-7; no firm D call. The clonotype comes from an adult who was a healthcare worker with PCR-confirmed SARS-CoV-2 infection or an uninfected control (not recorded which). The sequencing input was whole blood. The CDR3 spells CASSVGTVSYEQYF. CDR3 bases: TGTGCCAGCAGCGTAGGGACGGTCTCCTACGAGCAGTACTTC. The whole variable domain, filled in from reference TRBV9 and TRBJ2-7, reads DSGVTQTPKHLITATGQRVTLRCSPRSGDLSVYWYQQSLDQGLQFLIQYYNGEERAKGNILERFSAQQFPDLHSELNLSSLELGDSALYFCASSVGTVSYEQYFGPGTRLTVT.